What follows are 7 T cell receptor beta chains derived from one specimen sequenced in a study of glioma-infiltrating T cells after dendritic cell vaccination. The repertoire was sequenced with immunoSEQ multiplex PCR; TCRdb's copy has only in-frame clones and lacks some. In the table there are roughly 60,000 clones, around nine tenths of which are singletons. Time point: after dendritic cell vaccination, including at tumor progression/relapse. Sample: blood, taken after dendritic cell vaccination. Receptors originate from a human donor with glioblastoma.

V and J are TRBV7-2 and TRBJ2-7, with D possibly matching TRBD1 (6 bases). V was trimmed by 5 bases and J by 0 bases, leaving 14 bases between them. Germline V gene data show CDR1 as SGHTA and CDR2 as FQGNSA. This CDR3 comprises 15 residues. CDR3 sequence (DNA): TGTGCCAGCAGCCCAGGGGCTACCGTCTCCTACGAGCAGTACTTC. Translating it yields CASSPGATVSYEQYF.

The gene calls are TRBV6-5 and TRBJ1-3; maybe TRBD1 (5 bases). CDR1 is MNHEY, CDR2 SVGAGI, per germline. The CDR3 consists of 14 residues. The V gene lost 2 bases and the J gene lost 4 bases, with 9 bases spanning the gap. The CDR3 sequence: CASSYGRAGNTIYF. CDR3 sequence (DNA): TGTGCCAGCAGTTACGGCAGGGCCGGAAACACCATATATTTT.

This rearrangement joins TRBV11-2 to TRBJ1-1; no definite D call. This CDR3 comprises 11 residues. Deletions cut 8 bases from V and 5 bases from J, with 9 bases between. Germline-derived CDR1 and CDR2 are SGHAT and FQNNGV. The CDR3 sequence is CASAIRTEAFF. The CDR3 region has the DNA TGTGCCAGCGCCATTCGGACTGAAGCTTTCTTT.

The V gene is TRBV6-5, the J gene TRBJ1-4, with 7 bases lining up with TRBD1. Trimming at V came to 4 bases and at J to 3 bases, leaving 8 bases not matched to a gene. Germline lookup yields CDR1 MNHEY and CDR2 SVGAGI. The CDR3 covers 16 residues. The CDR3 spells CASSLKRQGANEKLFF. In DNA form, the CDR3 reads TGTGCCAGCAGTTTAAAACGACAGGGTGCTAATGAAAAACTGTTTTTT.

This clone was observed a handful of times. V and J are TRBV6-5 and TRBJ2-7; 11 bases match TRBD1. Germline CDR1 reads MNHEY; CDR2 reads SVGAGI. Losses at the gene ends were 2 bases for V and 10 bases for J; bases not matched to a gene: 7. This CDR3 spans 14 amino acids. This CDR3 is CASSYVPGQGGQYF. The CDR3, as DNA: TGTGCCAGCAGTTACGTACCGGGACAGGGGGGCCAGTACTTC.

A remark on this clone: Other DNA sequences in the sample encode the same CDR3. The CDR3 sequence is CASSPDRNYGYTF. The CDR3 region has the DNA TGTGCCAGCAGCCCGGACAGGAACTATGGCTACACCTTC. This rearrangement joins TRBV7-2 to TRBJ1-2, with TRBD1 matching over 7 bases. Germline loops: CDR1 SGHTA, CDR2 FQGNSA. The J segment lost 2 bases and the V segment lost 5 bases, leaving 2 bases of the junction unmatched. CDR3 size: 13 residues.

The rearrangement uses TRBV11-2 and TRBJ2-7, with TRBD2 identical over 7 bases. CDR1 and CDR2 (germline): SGHAT, FQNNGV. The CDR3 totals 13 residues. Unmatched junction bases numbered 4, after V lost 6 bases and J lost 2 bases. The CDR3 sequence is CASSREAPYEQYF. Written as DNA, the CDR3 is TGTGCCAGCAGTCGGGAGGCACCCTACGAGCAGTACTTC.